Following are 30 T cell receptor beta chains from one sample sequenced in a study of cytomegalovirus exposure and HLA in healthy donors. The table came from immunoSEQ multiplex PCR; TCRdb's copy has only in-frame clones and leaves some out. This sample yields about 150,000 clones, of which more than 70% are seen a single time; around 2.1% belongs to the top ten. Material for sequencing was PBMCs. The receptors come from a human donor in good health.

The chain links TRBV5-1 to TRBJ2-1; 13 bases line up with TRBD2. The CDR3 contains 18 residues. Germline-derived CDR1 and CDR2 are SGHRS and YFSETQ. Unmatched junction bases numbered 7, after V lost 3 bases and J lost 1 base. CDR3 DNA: TGCGCCAGCAGCTGGACTAGCGGGAGTTTTAGGTCCTACAATGAGCAGTTCTTC. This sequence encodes CASSWTSGSFRSYNEQFF.

The CDR3 protein is CASSATGTSHYGYTF. In DNA form, the CDR3 reads TGTGCCAGCTCAGCTACAGGGACGAGTCACTATGGCTACACCTTC. V gene TRBV18 combines with J gene TRBJ1-2; a weak D match, TRBD1 (6 bases). Germline V gene lookup returns CDR1 KGHSH and CDR2 LQKENI. The ends were cut back, 5 bases at V and 3 bases at J, with 16 bases in the middle. The CDR3 loop spans 15 amino acids.

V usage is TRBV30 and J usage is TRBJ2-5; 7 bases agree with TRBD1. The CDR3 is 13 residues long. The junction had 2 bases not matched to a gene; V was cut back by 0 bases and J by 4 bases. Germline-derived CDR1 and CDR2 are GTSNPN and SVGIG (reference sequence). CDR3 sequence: CAWSVKGAETQYF. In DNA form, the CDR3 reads TGTGCCTGGAGTGTCAAGGGGGCAGAGACCCAGTACTTC. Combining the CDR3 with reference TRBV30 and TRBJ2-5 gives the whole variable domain SQTIHQWPATLVQPVGSPLSLECTVEGTSNPNLYWYRQAAGRGLQLLFYSVGIGQISSEVPQNLSASRPQDRQFILSSKKLLLSDSGFYLCAWSVKGAETQYFGPGTRLLVL.

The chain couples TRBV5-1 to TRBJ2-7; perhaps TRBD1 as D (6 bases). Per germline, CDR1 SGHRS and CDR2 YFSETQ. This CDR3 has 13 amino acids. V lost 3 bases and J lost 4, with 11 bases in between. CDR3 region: CASSYQQGYEQYF. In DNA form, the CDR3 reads TGCGCCAGCAGCTACCAACAGGGATACGAGCAGTACTTC.

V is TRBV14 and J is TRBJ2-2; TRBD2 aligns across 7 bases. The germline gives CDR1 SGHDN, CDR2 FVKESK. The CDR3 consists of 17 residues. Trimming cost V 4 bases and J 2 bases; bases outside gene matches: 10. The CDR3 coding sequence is TGTGCCAGCAGCCTAAGAGGAGCTAGCGGAAACACCGGGGAGCTGTTTTTT. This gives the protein CASSLRGASGNTGELFF.

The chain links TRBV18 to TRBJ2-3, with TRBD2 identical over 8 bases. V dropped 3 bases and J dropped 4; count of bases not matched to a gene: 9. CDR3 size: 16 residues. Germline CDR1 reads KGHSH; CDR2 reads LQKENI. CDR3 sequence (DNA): TGTGCCAGCTCACCCATAGCGGGGATGGACGCAGATACGCAGTATTTT. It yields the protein CASSPIAGMDADTQYF.

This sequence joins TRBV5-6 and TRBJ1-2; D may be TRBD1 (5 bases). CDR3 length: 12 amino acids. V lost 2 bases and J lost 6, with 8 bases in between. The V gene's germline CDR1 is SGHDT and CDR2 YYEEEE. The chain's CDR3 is CASSLWGDGYTF. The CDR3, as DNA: TGTGCCAGCAGCTTATGGGGGGATGGCTACACCTTC. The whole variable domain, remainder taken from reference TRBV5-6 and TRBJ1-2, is DAGVTQSPTHLIKTRGQQVTLRCSPKSGHDTVSWYQQALGQGPQFIFQYYEEEERQRGNFPDRFSGHQFPNYSSELNVNALLLGDSALYLCASSLWGDGYTFGSGTRLTVV.

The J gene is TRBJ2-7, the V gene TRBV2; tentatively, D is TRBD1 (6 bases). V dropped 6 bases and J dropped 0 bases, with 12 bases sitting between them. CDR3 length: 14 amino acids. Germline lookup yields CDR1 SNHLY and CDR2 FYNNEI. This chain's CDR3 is CASRDTDSSYEQYF. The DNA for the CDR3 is TGTGCCAGCAGGGATACGGACAGCTCCTACGAGCAGTACTTC.

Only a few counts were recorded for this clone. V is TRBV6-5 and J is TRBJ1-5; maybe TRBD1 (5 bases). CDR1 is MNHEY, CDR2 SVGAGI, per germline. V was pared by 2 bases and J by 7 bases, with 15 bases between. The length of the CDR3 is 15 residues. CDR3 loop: CASSYTRGPGQPQHF. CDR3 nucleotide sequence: TGTGCCAGCAGTTACACGCGGGGCCCAGGACAGCCCCAGCATTTT.

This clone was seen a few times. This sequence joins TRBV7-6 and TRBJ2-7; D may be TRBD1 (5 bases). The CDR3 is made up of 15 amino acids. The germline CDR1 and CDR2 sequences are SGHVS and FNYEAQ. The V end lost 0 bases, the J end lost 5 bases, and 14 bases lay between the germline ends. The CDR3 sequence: CASSLAIQGTDEQYF. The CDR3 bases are TGTGCCAGCAGCTTAGCGATCCAGGGTACGGACGAGCAGTACTTC.

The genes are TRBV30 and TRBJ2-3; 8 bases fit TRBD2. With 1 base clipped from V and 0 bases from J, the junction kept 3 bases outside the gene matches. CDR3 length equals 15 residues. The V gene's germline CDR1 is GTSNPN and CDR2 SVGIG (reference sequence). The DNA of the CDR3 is TGTGCCTGGAGTGGGTTAGCGGGGAGCACAGATACGCAGTATTTT. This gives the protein CAWSGLAGSTDTQYF.

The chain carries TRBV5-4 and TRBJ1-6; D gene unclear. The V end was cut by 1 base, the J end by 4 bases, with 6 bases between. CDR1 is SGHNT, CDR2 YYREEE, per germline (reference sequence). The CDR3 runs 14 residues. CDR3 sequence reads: CASSLTLYNSPLHF. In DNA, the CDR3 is TGTGCCAGCAGCTTGACTCTTTATAATTCACCCCTCCACTTT. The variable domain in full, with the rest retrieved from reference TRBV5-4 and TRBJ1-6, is ETGVTQSPTHLIKTRGQQVTLRCSSQSGHNTVSWYQQALGQGPQFIFQYYREEENGRGNFPPRFSGLQFPNYSSELNVNALELDDSALYLCASSLTLYNSPLHFGNGTRLTVT.

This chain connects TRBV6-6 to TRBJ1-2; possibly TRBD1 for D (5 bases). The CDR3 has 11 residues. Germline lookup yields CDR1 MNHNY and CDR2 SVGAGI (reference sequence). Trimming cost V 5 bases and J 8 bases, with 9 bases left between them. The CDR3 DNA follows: TGTGCCAGCAGTCGGGGGGAGGGCTACACCTTC. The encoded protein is CASSRGEGYTF.

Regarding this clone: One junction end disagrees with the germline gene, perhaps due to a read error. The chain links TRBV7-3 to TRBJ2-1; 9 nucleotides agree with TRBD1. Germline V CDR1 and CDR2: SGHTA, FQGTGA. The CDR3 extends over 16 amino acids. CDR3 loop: CASSITGTGTYNEQFF. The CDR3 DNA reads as TGTGCCAGCAGCATAACCGGGACAGGGACCTACAATGAGCAGTTCTTC.

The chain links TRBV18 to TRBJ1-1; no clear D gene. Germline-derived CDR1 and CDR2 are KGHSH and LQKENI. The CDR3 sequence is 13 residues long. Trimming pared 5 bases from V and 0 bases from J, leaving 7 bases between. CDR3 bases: TGTGCCAGCTCAGACTTCATGAACACTGAAGCTTTCTTT. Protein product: CASSDFMNTEAFF.

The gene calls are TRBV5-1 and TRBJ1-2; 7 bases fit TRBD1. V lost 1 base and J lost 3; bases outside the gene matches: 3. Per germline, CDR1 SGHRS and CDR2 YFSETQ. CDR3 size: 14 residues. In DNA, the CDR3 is TGCGCCAGCAGCTTGAGGGGGCGCGACTATGGCTACACCTTC. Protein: CASSLRGRDYGYTF. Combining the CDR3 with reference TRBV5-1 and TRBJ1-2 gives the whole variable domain KAGVTQTPRYLIKTRGQQVTLSCSPISGHRSVSWYQQTPGQGLQFLFEYFSETQRNKGNFPGRFSGRQFSNSRSEMNVSTLELGDSALYLCASSLRGRDYGYTFGSGTRLTVV.

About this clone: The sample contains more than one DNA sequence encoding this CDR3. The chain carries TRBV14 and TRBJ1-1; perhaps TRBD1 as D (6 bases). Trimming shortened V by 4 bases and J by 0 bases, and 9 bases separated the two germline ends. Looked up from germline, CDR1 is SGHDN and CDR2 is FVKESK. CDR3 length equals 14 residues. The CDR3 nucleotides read TGTGCCAGCAGCCTGCAGGGGATGAACACTGAAGCTTTCTTT. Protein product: CASSLQGMNTEAFF.

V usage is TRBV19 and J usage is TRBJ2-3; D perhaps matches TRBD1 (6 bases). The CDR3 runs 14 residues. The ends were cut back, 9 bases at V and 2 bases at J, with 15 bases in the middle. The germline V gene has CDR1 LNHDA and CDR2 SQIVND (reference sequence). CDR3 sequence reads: CASQQGWTTDTQYF. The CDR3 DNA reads TGTGCCAGCCAACAGGGTTGGACCACAGATACGCAGTATTTT. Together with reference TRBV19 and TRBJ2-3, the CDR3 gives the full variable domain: DGGITQSPKYLFRKEGQNVTLSCEQNLNHDAMYWYRQDPGQGLRLIYYSQIVNDFQKGDIAEGYSVSREKKESFPLTVTSAQKNPTAFYLCASQQGWTTDTQYFGPGTRLTVL.

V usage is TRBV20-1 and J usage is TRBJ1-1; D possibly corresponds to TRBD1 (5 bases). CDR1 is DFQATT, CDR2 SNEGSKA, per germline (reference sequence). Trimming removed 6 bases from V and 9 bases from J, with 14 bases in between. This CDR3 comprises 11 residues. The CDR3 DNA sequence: TGCAGTGCCCCCACAGGCGGGAAAGCTTTCTTT. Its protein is CSAPTGGKAFF.

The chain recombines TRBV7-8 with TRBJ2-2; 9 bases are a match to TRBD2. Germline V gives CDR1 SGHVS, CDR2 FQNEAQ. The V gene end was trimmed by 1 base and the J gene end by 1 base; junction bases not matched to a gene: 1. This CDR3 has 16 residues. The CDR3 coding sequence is TGTGCCAGCAGCTTAGGGACTAGCGTGAACACCGGGGAGCTGTTTTTT. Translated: CASSLGTSVNTGELFF. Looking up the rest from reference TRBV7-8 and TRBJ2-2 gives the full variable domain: GAGVSQSPRYKVAKRGQDVALRCDPISGHVSLFWYQQALGQGPEFLTYFQNEAQLDKSGLPSDRFFAERPEGSVSTLKIQRTQQEDSAVYLCASSLGTSVNTGELFFGEGSRLTVL.

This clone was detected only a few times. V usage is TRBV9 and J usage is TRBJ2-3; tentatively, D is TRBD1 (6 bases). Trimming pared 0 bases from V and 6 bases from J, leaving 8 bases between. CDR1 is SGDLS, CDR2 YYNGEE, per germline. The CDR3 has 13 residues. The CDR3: CASSVGGLDTQYF. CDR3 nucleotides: TGTGCCAGCAGCGTAGGGGGGCTGGATACGCAGTATTTT. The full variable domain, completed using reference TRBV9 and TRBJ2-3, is DSGVTQTPKHLITATGQRVTLRCSPRSGDLSVYWYQQSLDQGLQFLIQYYNGEERAKGNILERFSAQQFPDLHSELNLSSLELGDSALYFCASSVGGLDTQYFGPGTRLTVL.

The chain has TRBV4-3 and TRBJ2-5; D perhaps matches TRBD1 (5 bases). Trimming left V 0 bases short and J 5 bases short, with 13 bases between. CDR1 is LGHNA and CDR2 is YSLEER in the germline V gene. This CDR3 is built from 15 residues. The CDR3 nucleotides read TGCGCCAGCAGCCAAGAGGAAGGGGTATGGGAGACCCAGTACTTC. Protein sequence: CASSQEEGVWETQYF.

The CDR3: CAGGQGFNEKLFF. The CDR3 coding sequence is TGTGCCGGGGGACAGGGGTTTAATGAAAAACTGTTTTTT. The genes are TRBV6-1 and TRBJ1-4, with 10 positions matching TRBD1. The CDR3 runs to 13 residues. Germline V gene lookup returns CDR1 MNHNS and CDR2 SASEGT. Trimming took 11 bases from V and 4 from J; bases not matched to a gene: 4.

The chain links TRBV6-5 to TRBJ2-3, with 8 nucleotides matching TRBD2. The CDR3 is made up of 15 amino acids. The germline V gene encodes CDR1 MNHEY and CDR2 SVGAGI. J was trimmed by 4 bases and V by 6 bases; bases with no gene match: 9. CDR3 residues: CASRTGGADADTQYF. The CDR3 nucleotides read TGTGCCAGCAGGACCGGGGGGGCTGATGCAGATACGCAGTATTTT.

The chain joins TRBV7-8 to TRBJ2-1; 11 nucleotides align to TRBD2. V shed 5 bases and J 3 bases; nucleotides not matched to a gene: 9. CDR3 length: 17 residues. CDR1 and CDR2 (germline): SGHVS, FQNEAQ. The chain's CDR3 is CASSNLGTSGVYNEQFF. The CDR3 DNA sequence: TGTGCCAGCAGCAACCTAGGGACTAGCGGAGTCTACAATGAGCAGTTCTTC.

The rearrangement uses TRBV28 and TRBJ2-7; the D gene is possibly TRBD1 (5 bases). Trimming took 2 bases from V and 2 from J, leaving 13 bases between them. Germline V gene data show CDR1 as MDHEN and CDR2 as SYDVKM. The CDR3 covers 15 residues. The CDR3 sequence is CASSLQGSRTYEQYF. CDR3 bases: TGTGCCAGCAGTTTACAGGGAAGTAGGACCTACGAGCAGTACTTC.

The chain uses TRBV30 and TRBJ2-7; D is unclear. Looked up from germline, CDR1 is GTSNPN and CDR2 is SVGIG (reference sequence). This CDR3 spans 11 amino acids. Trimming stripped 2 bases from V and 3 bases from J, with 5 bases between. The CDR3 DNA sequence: TGTGCCTGGAGTCCCGGCTACGAGCAGTACTTC. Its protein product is CAWSPGYEQYF.

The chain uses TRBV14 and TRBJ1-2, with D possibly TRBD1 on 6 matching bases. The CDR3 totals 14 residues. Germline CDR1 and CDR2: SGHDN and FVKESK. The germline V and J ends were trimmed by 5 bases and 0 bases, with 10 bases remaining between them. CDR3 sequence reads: CASSRTGSNYGYTF. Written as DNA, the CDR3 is TGTGCCAGCAGCAGAACAGGGTCTAACTATGGCTACACCTTC.

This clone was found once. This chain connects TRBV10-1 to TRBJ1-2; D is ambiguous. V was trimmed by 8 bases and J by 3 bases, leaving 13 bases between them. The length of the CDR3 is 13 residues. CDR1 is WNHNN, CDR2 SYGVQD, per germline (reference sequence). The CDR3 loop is CASEGGPDYGYTF. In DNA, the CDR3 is TGCGCCAGCGAGGGAGGGCCCGACTATGGCTACACCTTC.

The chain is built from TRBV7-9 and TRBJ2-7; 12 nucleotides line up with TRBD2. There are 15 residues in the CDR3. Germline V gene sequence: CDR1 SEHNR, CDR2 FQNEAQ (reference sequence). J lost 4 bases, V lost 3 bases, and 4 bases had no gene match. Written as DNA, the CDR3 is TGTGCCAGCAGCTTGCGACTAGCGGGAGTATACGAGCAGTACTTC. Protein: CASSLRLAGVYEQYF.